The present T cell receptor beta chain was sequenced within a study of beta chain features in type 1 diabetes. V was pared by 6 bases and J by 6 bases, with 7 bases of the junction left unmatched. CDR3 size: 14 residues. Germline V gives CDR1 SNHLY, CDR2 FYNNEI. cDNA synthesis used the whole RNA isolate, giving expressed TCRB sequences. Repertoires were generated with immunoSEQ multiplex PCR, while TCRdb's copy carries only in-frame clones and drops some. The sample contains tens of thousands of clones, roughly three fifths of which appear only once. This clone was seen only a few times. The rearrangement joins TRBV2 to TRBJ2-7; TRBD2 matches 11 bases. The specimen sequenced was Tregs from blood. The TCR comes from a woman younger than 30 in good health. The CDR3 reads CASSPSSGRREQYF. The CDR3 DNA follows: TGTGCCAGCAGCCCCTCTAGCGGGAGGCGCGAGCAGTACTTC.